What follows describes a single T cell receptor beta chain. These data come from a study of technical replicates of blood from several donors. The method was immunoSEQ multiplex PCR; TCRdb's version includes in-frame clones alone and lacks a portion of them. The table shows roughly 80,000 clones, with around nine tenths occurring only once. The material sequenced was T cells isolated from PBMCs. This clonotype originated in a human donor in good health.

CDR3 in amino acids: CASSLGLAEPQETQYF. The DNA for the CDR3 is TGTGCCAGCAGCTTGGGGCTAGCGGAACCACAAGAGACCCAGTACTTC. The chain employs TRBV5-6 and TRBJ2-5, with TRBD2 matching over 7 bases. The length of the CDR3 is 16 residues. Germline values: CDR1 SGHDT, CDR2 YYEEEE. After removal of 0 bases from V and 2 bases from J, the junction contained 7 bases not matched to a gene.